Listed here are 27 T cell receptor beta chains from one sample, sequenced in a study of tumor-infiltrating lymphocytes in primary liver carcinoma. Investigators took RNA and DNA out together from roughly 21-30 mg of unsorted bulk tissue. The researchers produced TCR beta cDNA from about 510 ng total RNA with a constant-region primer. Library construction for TCR beta comprised three nested multiplex PCR rounds performed with slightly modified ARM-PCR. Each of the first two PCR rounds ran approximately 10 cycles with TRBV1-TRBV30 forward and C-beta reverse primers. TCRdb reprocessed the multiplex PCR reads via MiXCR and lists one record per CDR3 protein. Of 95,000 to 150,000 distinct CDR3 sequences in the sample, 60% to 75% were seen once. The source material was liver tumor tissue from sampling region 3. Noted subset: tumor region T3, left-lateral pole. These receptors all stem from a woman in her sixties with primary liver carcinoma and hepatitis B virus infection.

This sequence joins TRBV12-3 or TRBV12-4 and TRBJ2-7; no definite D call. The CDR3 totals 12 residues. The V gene lost 1 base and the J gene lost 4 bases, with 5 bases spanning the gap. The CDR3 spells CASSLGEYEQYF. The DNA of the CDR3 is TGTGCCAGCAGTTTAGGGGAATACGAGCAGTACTTC.

Regarding this clonotype: The junction shows a germline mismatch at one end, possibly a read error. This chain links TRBV28 with TRBJ2-1; either TRBD1 or TRBD2 may supply D (6 bases each). The CDR3 consists of 17 residues. Germline assignment: CDR1 MDHEN and CDR2 SYDVKM. DNA for the CDR3: TGTGCCAGCACACACAGGGCGGGGTCTATAGACTACAACGAGCAGCTCTTC. Translating it yields CASTHRAGSIDYNEQLF.

As regards this clonotype: The missing conserved phenylalanine or tryptophan at the end of this CDR3 makes a read error likely. The DNA is omitted, as the CDR3 cannot be located on it reliably, and the CDR3 follows TCRdb's listing. The V call is TRBV6-5, the J call TRBJ2-7. The CDR3 has 12 residues if both end residues are counted. The germline CDR1 and CDR2 sequences are MNHEY and SVGAGI. CDR3 protein: CASGRRGREQYL.

This clonotype was seen a handful of times. The V call is TRBV7-8, the J call TRBJ1-2; D gene ambiguous. The CDR3 is 15 amino acids. Germline V gene sequence: CDR1 SGHVS, CDR2 FQNEAQ. V lost 2 bases to trimming and J lost 9 bases, with 19 bases between them. CDR3 DNA: TGTGCCAGCAGCTTACTTAGCCTTTCGACACCTAGCTACACCTTC. Translating gives CASSLLSLSTPSYTF.

The V gene is TRBV11-2, the J gene TRBJ2-7; perhaps TRBD1 as D (6 bases). The germline V and J ends were trimmed by 8 bases and 5 bases, with 19 bases remaining between them. CDR3 length: 14 residues. Germline V CDR1 and CDR2: SGHAT, FQNNGV. The CDR3 is CASRPPSGANEQYF. CDR3 in DNA: TGTGCCAGCCGCCCCCCGTCAGGGGCTAACGAGCAGTACTTC. Full variable domain (outside the CDR3, taken from reference TRBV11-2 and TRBJ2-7): EAGVAQSPRYKIIEKRQSVAFWCNPISGHATLYWYQQILGQGPKLLIQFQNNGVVDDSQLPKDRFSAERLKGVDSTLKIQPAKLEDSAVYLCASRPPSGANEQYFGPGTRLTVT.

A remark on this clonotype: The junction shows a germline mismatch at one end, possibly a read error. This rearrangement joins TRBV11-2 to TRBJ2-2, with 13 bases matching TRBD2. This CDR3 is 19 amino acids long. The germline V gene encodes CDR1 SGHAT and CDR2 FQNNGV. For the CDR3, the DNA is TGTGCCGGTAGCCCCGACCTCGGGACTAGCGGGATGGGGACCGGGGAGCTGTTCTTT. Amino acids: CAGSPDLGTSGMGTGELFF.

A single count supports this clonotype. At one end, the junction sequence differs from germline, possibly due to a read error. V gene TRBV11-2 combines with J gene TRBJ2-7; 7 bases line up with TRBD2. Germline CDR1 SGHAT, CDR2 FQNNGV. The CDR3 has 16 residues. The CDR3: CTSSSPGGIAGYEQYF. The CDR3 DNA sequence: TGTACCAGCAGCTCCCCGGGTGGAATAGCGGGCTACGAGCAGTACTTT.

Of note for this clonotype: At one end, the junction sequence differs from germline, possibly due to a read error. V is TRBV29-1 and J is TRBJ1-5; unclear D gene. CDR1 is SQVTM and CDR2 is ANQGSEA in the germline V gene. The CDR3 runs 13 residues. The CDR3 DNA follows: TGCAACGTTGGAGAGAACAGCAATCAGGCCCAGCATTTT. Protein sequence: CNVGENSNQAQHF. The variable domain in full, with the rest retrieved from reference TRBV29-1 and TRBJ1-5, is SAVISQKPSRDICQRGTSLTIQCQVDSQVTMMFWYRQQPGQSLTLIATANQGSEATYESGFVIDKFPISRPNLTFSTLTVSNMSPEDSSIYLCNVGENSNQAQHFGDGTRLSIL.

The gene calls are TRBV2 and TRBJ1-1; no firm D call. With 10 bases removed from V and 0 bases from J, the gap between germline ends came to 9 bases. The CDR3 consists of 12 residues. Germline V gene data show CDR1 as SNHLY and CDR2 as FYNNEI. CDR3 protein: CATEIVNTEAFF. CDR3 nucleotide sequence: TGTGCCACGGAGATAGTGAACACTGAAGCTTTCTTT.

A note on this clonotype: This may come from a read error, since a much larger clone is one base off. The chain recombines TRBV5-4 with TRBJ2-3; D perhaps matches TRBD2 (6 bases). The V gene's germline CDR1 is SGHNT and CDR2 YYREEE (reference sequence). The CDR3 sequence is 16 residues long. The V and J ends lost 0 bases and 4 bases respectively, with 15 bases between them. CDR3 residues: CASSLGMLSSADTQYF. As DNA, the CDR3 is TGTGCCAGCAGCTTGGGGATGCTCTCTAGCGCAGATACGCAGTATTTT.

The rearrangement uses TRBV2 and TRBJ2-5; 7 bases match TRBD2. Per the germline V gene, CDR1 is SNHLY and CDR2 is FYNNEI. V was pared by 4 bases and J by 7 bases, with 9 bases of the junction left unmatched. This CDR3 has 14 amino acids. The CDR3 sequence: CASSGWGGVGTQYF. CDR3 bases: TGTGCCAGCAGTGGCTGGGGGGGAGTCGGGACCCAGTACTTC.

This clonotype has a single count. A much larger clone lies one base from this, so it may be a read error. This chain links TRBV12-3 or TRBV12-4 with TRBJ1-2; 7 nucleotides line up with TRBD1. This CDR3 comprises 14 residues. CDR3 loop: CASSRDSANYGYIF. The CDR3 DNA sequence: TGTGCCAGCAGCCGGGACAGCGCTAACTATGGCTACATCTTC.

This clonotype was counted a single time. The chain recombines TRBV11-3 with TRBJ2-1, with 7 bases aligning to TRBD2. The CDR3 contains 15 residues. CDR1 and CDR2 from the germline V gene are SGHNT and YENEEA. J was trimmed by 0 bases and V by 11 bases; bases with no gene match: 10. CDR3 in amino acids: CAPCPCGSSYNEQFF. Written as DNA, the CDR3 is TGTGCCCCATGCCCCTGCGGGAGCTCCTACAATGAGCAGTTCTTC.

The sample holds a few counts of this clonotype. V usage is TRBV9 and J usage is TRBJ1-2, with D unresolved. Germline V gives CDR1 SGDLS, CDR2 YYNGEE. The CDR3 runs 15 residues. The V gene lost 0 bases and the J gene lost 0 bases, with 9 bases spanning the gap. As DNA, the CDR3 is TGTGCCAGCAGCGTAGGAGGCCGATCTAACTATGGCTACACCTTC. The encoded protein is CASSVGGRSNYGYTF.

The rearrangement links TRBV25-1 to TRBJ1-5; TRBD1 matches at 9 bases. This CDR3 comprises 14 residues. With 8 bases clipped from V and 6 bases from J, the junction kept 8 bases outside the gene matches. Germline CDR1 MGHDK, CDR2 SYGVNS. The CDR3 loop reads CASRDRVSIQPQHF. In DNA form, the CDR3 reads TGTGCCAGCCGGGACAGGGTTTCCATTCAGCCCCAGCATTTT.

This clonotype was recorded once. This CDR3 fails to terminate in the conserved phenylalanine or tryptophan, so it likely reflects a read error. This chain uses TRBV5-1 with TRBJ2-1; TRBD2 matches at 8 bases. The CDR3 spans 15 residues. Germline V lookup: CDR1 SGHRS, CDR2 YFSETQ. CDR3: CASSKGLAEYNKQFL. The CDR3 DNA reads TGCGCCAGCAGCAAAGGACTAGCTGAATACAATAAGCAGTTCCTC.

For this clonotype: An end of the junction does not agree with germline; a read error may underlie this. The chain uses TRBV11-3 and TRBJ2-2; 8 nucleotides align to TRBD2. The length of the CDR3 is 19 residues. Germline V gene lookup returns CDR1 SGHNT and CDR2 YENEEA. CDR3 loop: CASSAYPGTSLLNTGEPFF. The CDR3, as DNA: TGCGCCAGCAGCGCCTATCCCGGGACTAGTCTTCTGAACACCGGGGAGCCGTTTTTT.

At least ten counts were recorded for this clonotype. This sequence joins TRBV5-4 and TRBJ2-4, with a tentative D call TRBD1 (7 bases). Germline V gene data show CDR1 as SGHNT and CDR2 as YYREEE (reference sequence). V shed 0 bases and J shed 4 bases, with 14 bases lying between them. The CDR3 spans 16 residues. The CDR3 bases are TGTGCCAGCAGCTTGGTTGGTTCAGGGGGGAAAAACATTCAGTACTTC. Translation gives CASSLVGSGGKNIQYF.

Ten or more counts support this clonotype. The rearrangement uses TRBV13 and TRBJ2-3, with TRBD1 matching over 9 bases. Germline V CDR1 and CDR2: PRHDT, FYEKMQ (reference sequence). After removal of 5 bases from V and 4 bases from J, the junction contained 4 bases not matched to a gene. The CDR3 length is 14 residues. This chain's CDR3 is CASSARQGADTQYF. As DNA, the CDR3 is TGTGCCAGCAGCGCCAGACAGGGGGCAGATACGCAGTATTTT.

This clonotype was observed at least ten times. V and J are TRBV6-5 and TRBJ2-5; TRBD1 aligns across 9 bases. The CDR3 is 15 amino acids. Trimming removed 4 bases from V and 2 bases from J; junction bases left unmatched: 5. The germline CDR1 and CDR2 sequences are MNHEY and SVGAGI. CDR3 loop: CASSFGQGRQETQYF. The CDR3 bases are TGTGCCAGCAGTTTTGGACAGGGGAGACAAGAGACCCAGTACTTC.

Here the CDR3 DNA reads TGTGCCAGTAGTATGAGACTAATGAAGGACAATGAGCAGTTCTTC. Its protein is CASSMRLMKDNEQFF. The chain couples TRBV19 to TRBJ2-1, with D possibly being TRBD2 (5 bases). Between the trimmed V and J ends, which lost 3 bases and 5 bases, there was a span of 14 bases. This CDR3 is built from 15 residues. From germline, CDR1 is LNHDA and CDR2 SQIVND (reference sequence).

At least ten counts were recorded for this clonotype. V gene TRBV11-2 combines with J gene TRBJ2-3; 9 bases map to TRBD2. The CDR3 totals 17 residues. Germline assignment: CDR1 SGHAT and CDR2 FQNNGV. Trimming at V came to 3 bases and at J to 1 base, leaving 8 bases not matched to a gene. The CDR3 loop reads CASSFLAGVIGTDTQYF. The CDR3, as DNA: TGTGCCAGCAGCTTTTTAGCGGGAGTGATCGGCACAGATACGCAGTATTTT.

On this clonotype: Possible read error: a much larger clone is one base away. V usage is TRBV4-2 and J usage is TRBJ2-2, with D tentatively TRBD2 (6 bases). The V gene's germline CDR1 is LGHNA and CDR2 YNFKEQ. V was clipped by 4 bases and J by 1 base, with 13 bases between them. This CDR3 spans 16 amino acids. CDR3 sequence: CASSPMGLRNTGELFF. The CDR3 DNA is TGTGCCAGCAGCCCGATGGGACTTCGGAACACCGGGGAGCTGTTTTTT.

V usage is TRBV28 and J usage is TRBJ1-1, with TRBD1 as a possible D gene (6 bases). The CDR3 spans 16 residues. The V gene's germline CDR1 is MDHEN and CDR2 SYDVKM. V dropped 7 bases and J dropped 4 bases, with 22 bases sitting between them. The CDR3 DNA is TGTGCCAGCACCCTGCCGGGCGGGACAATGAGCACTGAAGCTTTCTTT. Its translation: CASTLPGGTMSTEAFF.

The chain links TRBV2 to TRBJ2-7; 9 positions agree with TRBD2. V shed 6 bases, J shed 3 bases, and the junction held 6 bases outside the gene matches. The CDR3 is 14 residues long. In germline, CDR1 is SNHLY, CDR2 FYNNEI. CDR3 sequence reads: CASRHGAGGYEQYF. The CDR3 bases are TGTGCCAGCAGACACGGAGCGGGGGGCTACGAGCAGTACTTC.

Points on this clonotype: Relative to the germline gene, one junction end is altered; a read error may explain this. This chain uses TRBV11-2 with TRBJ2-3, with 7 nucleotides matching TRBD2. The germline gives CDR1 SGHAT, CDR2 FQNNGV. The CDR3 extends over 15 amino acids. CDR3 DNA: TGTGCCATCAGCGTCGAGCGGGGCCGACTCTATAGGCAGTATTTT. This codes for CAISVERGRLYRQYF.

A word on this clonotype: Its ends do not fully match the called genes, so a read error is possible. J is TRBJ2-2 and V is TRBV11-2; D possibly matches TRBD1 or TRBD2 (5 bases each). This CDR3 has 14 residues. Germline V lookup: CDR1 SGHAT, CDR2 FQNNGV. The CDR3 region has the DNA TGTGCCAGCAGCTTAGTGGGGGTCACTGGGGAGCCGTTTTTT. Translation: CASSLVGVTGEPFF.